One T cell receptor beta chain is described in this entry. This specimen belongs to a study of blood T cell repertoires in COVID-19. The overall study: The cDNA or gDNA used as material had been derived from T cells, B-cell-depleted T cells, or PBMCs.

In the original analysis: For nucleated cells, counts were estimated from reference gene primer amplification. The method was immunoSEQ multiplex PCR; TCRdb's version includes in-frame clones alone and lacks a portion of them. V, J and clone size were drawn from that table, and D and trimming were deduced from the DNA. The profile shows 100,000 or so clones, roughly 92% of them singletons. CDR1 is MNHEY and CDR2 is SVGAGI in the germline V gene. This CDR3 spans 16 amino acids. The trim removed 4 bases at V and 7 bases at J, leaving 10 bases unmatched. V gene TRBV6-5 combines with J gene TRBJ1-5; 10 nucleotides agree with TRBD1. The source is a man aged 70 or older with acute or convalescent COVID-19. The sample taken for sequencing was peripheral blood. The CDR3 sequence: CASSSGGQGNRQPQHF. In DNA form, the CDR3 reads TGTGCCAGCAGTTCCGGGGGACAGGGGAATCGGCAGCCCCAGCATTTT.